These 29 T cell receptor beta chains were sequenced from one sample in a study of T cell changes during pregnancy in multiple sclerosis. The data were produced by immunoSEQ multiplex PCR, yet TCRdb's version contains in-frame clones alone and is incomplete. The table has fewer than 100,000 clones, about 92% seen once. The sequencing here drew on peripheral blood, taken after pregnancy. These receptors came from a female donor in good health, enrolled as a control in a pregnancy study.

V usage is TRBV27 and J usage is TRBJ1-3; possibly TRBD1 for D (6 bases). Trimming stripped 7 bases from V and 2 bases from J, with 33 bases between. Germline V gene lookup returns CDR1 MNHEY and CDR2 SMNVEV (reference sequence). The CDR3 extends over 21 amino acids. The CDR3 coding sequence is TGTGCCAGCACCCCCCATCGGGGGGCCGGCTATATCCCGGAGACTGGAAACACCATATATTTT. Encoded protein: CASTPHRGAGYIPETGNTIYF.

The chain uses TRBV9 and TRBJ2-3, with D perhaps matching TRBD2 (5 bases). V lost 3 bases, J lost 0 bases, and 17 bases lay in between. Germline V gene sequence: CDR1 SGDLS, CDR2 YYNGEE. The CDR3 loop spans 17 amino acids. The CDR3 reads CASSASTQRTSTDTQYF. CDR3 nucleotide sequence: TGTGCCAGCAGCGCCTCAACCCAGCGGACTAGCACAGATACGCAGTATTTT.

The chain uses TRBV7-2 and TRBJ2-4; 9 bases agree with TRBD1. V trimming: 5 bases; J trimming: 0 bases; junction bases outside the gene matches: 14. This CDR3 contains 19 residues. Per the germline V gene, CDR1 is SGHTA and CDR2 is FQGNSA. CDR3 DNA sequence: TGTGCCAGCAGCGACAGGGGGAAAGGGTCTTTCGGAGCCAAAAACATTCAGTACTTC. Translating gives CASSDRGKGSFGAKNIQYF.

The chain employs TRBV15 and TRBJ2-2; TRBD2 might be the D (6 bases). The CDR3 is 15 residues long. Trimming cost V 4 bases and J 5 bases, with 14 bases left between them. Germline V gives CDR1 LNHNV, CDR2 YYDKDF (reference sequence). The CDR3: CATSKGGRKTGELFF. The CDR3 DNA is TGTGCCACCAGCAAGGGAGGTCGTAAAACCGGGGAGCTGTTTTTT.

CDR3 sequence reads: CASSKRQGASLPYGETQYF. Written as DNA, the CDR3 is TGTGCCAGTAGTAAAAGACAGGGGGCGTCGCTCCCTTACGGAGAGACCCAGTACTTC. The chain couples TRBV19 to TRBJ2-5; 10 bases are shared with TRBD1. CDR1 LNHDA and CDR2 SQIVND come from the germline V gene (reference sequence). V lost 4 bases, J lost 4 bases, and 18 bases stayed unmatched. The CDR3 is made up of 19 amino acids.

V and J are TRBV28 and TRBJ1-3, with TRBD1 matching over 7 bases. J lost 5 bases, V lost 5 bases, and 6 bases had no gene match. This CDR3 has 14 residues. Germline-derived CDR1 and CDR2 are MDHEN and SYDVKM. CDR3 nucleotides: TGTGCCAGCAGTGGGGGGACAGCTCGAAACACCATATATTTT. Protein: CASSGGTARNTIYF.

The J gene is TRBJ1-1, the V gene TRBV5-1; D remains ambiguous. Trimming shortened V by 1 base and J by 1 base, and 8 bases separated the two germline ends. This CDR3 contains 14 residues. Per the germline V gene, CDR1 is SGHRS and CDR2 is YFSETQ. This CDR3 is CASSLRGTNTEAFF. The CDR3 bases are TGCGCCAGCAGCTTGCGGGGTACGAACACTGAAGCTTTCTTT.

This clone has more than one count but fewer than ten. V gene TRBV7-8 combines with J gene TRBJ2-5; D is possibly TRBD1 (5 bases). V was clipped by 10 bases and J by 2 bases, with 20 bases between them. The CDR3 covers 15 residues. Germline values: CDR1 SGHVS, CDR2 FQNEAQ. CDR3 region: CATSRGRVGQETQYF. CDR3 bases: TGTGCCACCAGTAGGGGCAGGGTTGGGCAAGAGACCCAGTACTTC.

As DNA, the CDR3 is TGTGCCAGCAGCTTAGGGGTCGGCGGCGGAAACACCATATATTTT. Protein sequence: CASSLGVGGGNTIYF. The V and J genes are TRBV7-8 and TRBJ1-3; unclear D gene. The CDR3 has 15 amino acids. V gave up 1 base and J gave up 4 bases, with 11 bases separating them. Germline CDR1 SGHVS, CDR2 FQNEAQ.

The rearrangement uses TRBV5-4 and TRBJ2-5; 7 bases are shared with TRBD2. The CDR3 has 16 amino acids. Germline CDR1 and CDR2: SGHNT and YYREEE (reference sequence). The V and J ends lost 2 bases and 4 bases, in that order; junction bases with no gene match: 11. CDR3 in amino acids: CASSFFGGSGRETQYF. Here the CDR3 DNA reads TGTGCCAGCAGCTTCTTCGGCGGGAGTGGTAGAGAGACCCAGTACTTC.

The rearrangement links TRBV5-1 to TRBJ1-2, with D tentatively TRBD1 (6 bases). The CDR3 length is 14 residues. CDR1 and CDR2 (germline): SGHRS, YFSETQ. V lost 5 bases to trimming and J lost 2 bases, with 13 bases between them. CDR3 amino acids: CASRLRDTNYGYTF. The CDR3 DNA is TGCGCCAGCAGGCTTCGGGACACCAACTATGGCTACACCTTC.

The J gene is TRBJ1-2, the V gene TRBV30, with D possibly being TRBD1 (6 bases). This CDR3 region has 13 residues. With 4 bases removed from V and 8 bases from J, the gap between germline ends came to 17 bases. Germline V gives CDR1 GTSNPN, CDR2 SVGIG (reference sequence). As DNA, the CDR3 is TGTGCCTGGAAGGAAGAACAGGGATTGGGCTACACCTTC. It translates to CAWKEEQGLGYTF.

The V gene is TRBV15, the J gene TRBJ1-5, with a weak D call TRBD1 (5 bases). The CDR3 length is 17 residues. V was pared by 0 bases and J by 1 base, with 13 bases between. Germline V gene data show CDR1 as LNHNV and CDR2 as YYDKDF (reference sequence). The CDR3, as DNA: TGTGCCACCAGCAGAGAGGGGGGGACGAGAAGCAATCAGCCCCAGCATTTT. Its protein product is CATSREGGTRSNQPQHF. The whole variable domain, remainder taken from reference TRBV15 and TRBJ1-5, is DAMVIQNPRYQVTQFGKPVTLSCSQTLNHNVMYWYQQKSSQAPKLLFHYYDKDFNNEADTPDNFQSRRPNTSFCFLDIRSPGLGDTAMYLCATSREGGTRSNQPQHFGDGTRLSIL.

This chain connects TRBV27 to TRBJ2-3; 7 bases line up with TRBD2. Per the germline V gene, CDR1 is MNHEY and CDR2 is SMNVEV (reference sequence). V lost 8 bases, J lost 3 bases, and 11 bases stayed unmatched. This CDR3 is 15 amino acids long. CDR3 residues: CASRRGGRSTDTQYF. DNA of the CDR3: TGTGCCAGCCGTCGAGGCGGGAGATCGACAGATACGCAGTATTTT.

DNA for the CDR3: TGTGCCAGCAGTGGGCTCCCCATAGACTACAATGAGCAGTTCTTC. This sequence encodes CASSGLPIDYNEQFF. The chain joins TRBV21-1 to TRBJ2-1; the table calls TRBD1, which could not be checked here. TRBV21-1 is a listed pseudogene. This CDR3 has 15 amino acids.

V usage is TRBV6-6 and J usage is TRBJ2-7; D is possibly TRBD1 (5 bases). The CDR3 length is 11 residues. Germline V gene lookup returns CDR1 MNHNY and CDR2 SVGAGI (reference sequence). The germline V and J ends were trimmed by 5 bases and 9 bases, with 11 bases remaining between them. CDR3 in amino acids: CASSGALGQYF. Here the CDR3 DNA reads TGTGCCAGCAGTGGGGCCTTGGGGCAGTACTTC.

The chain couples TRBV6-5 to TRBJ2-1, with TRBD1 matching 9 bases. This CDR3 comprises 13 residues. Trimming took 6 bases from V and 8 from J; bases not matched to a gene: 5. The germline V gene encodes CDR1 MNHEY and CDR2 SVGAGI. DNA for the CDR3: TGTGCCAGCAGCCGGGACAGGGCCTATGAGCAGTTCTTC. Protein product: CASSRDRAYEQFF.

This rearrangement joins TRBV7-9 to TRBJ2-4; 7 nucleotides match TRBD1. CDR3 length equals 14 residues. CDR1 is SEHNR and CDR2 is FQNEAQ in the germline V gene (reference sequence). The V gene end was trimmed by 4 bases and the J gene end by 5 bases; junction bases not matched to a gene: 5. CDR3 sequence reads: CASSSLDRENIQYF. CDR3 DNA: TGTGCCAGCAGCTCCCTAGACAGGGAAAACATTCAGTACTTC.

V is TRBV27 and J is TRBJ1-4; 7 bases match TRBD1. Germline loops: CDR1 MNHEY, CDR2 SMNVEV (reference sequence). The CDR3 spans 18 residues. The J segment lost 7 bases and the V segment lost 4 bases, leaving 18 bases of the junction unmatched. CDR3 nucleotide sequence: TGTGCCAGCAGTTCATCCCCGGGTGTTTTGAGGGACAGTGAAAAACTGTTTTTT. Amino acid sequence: CASSSSPGVLRDSEKLFF.

CDR3 loop: CASSLRVSYNEQFF. The CDR3 DNA reads as TGTGCCAGCAGCCTCAGGGTCTCCTACAATGAGCAGTTCTTC. This chain uses TRBV11-2 with TRBJ2-1; D may be TRBD1 (5 bases). V was trimmed by 5 bases and J by 0 bases, leaving 8 bases between them. The germline gives CDR1 SGHAT, CDR2 FQNNGV. This CDR3 comprises 14 residues.

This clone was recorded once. The CDR3 sequence is CASSFWAENTEAFF. The CDR3, as DNA: TGTGCCAGCAGTTTCTGGGCAGAGAACACTGAAGCTTTCTTT. This chain joins TRBV28 and TRBJ1-1; D gene ambiguous. The CDR3 covers 14 residues. The V gene lost 3 bases and the J gene lost 1 base, with 9 bases spanning the gap. Germline CDR1 is MDHEN and CDR2 is SYDVKM.

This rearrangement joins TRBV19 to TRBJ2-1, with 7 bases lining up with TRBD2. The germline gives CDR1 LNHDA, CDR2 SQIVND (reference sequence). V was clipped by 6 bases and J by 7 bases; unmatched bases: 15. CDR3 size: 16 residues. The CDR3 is CASRNRGSGEENEQFF. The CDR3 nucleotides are TGTGCCAGTAGGAACCGGGGGAGCGGGGAAGAGAATGAGCAGTTCTTC. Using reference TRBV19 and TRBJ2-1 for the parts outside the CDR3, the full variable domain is DGGITQSPKYLFRKEGQNVTLSCEQNLNHDAMYWYRQDPGQGLRLIYYSQIVNDFQKGDIAEGYSVSREKKESFPLTVTSAQKNPTAFYLCASRNRGSGEENEQFFGPGTRLTVL.

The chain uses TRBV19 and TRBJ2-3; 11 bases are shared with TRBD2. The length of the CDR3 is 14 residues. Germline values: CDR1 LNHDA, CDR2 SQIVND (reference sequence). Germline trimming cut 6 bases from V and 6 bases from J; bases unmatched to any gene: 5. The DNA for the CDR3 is TGTGCCAGTAGCGCACTAGCGGGGGAGGATACGCAGTATTTT. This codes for CASSALAGEDTQYF.

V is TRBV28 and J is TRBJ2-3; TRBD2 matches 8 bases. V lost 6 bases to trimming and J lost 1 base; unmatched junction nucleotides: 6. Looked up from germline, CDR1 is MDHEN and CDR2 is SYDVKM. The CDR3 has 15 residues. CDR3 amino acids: CASRGAGAGTDTQYF. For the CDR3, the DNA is TGTGCCAGCAGGGGAGCGGGAGCGGGCACAGATACGCAGTATTTT.

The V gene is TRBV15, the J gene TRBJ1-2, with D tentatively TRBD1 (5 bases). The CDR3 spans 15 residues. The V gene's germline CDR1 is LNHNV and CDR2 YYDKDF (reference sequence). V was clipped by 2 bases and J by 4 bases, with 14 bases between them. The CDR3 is CATSRQGSGSYGYTF. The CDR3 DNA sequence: TGTGCCACCAGCAGACAGGGTTCTGGAAGCTATGGCTACACCTTC. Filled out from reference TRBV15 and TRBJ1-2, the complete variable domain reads DAMVIQNPRYQVTQFGKPVTLSCSQTLNHNVMYWYQQKSSQAPKLLFHYYDKDFNNEADTPDNFQSRRPNTSFCFLDIRSPGLGDTAMYLCATSRQGSGSYGYTFGSGTRLTVV.

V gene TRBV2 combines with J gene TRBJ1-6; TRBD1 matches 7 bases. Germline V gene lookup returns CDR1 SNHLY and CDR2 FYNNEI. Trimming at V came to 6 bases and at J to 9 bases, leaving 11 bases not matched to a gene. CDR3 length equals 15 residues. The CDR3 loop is CASRKNTGAGSPLHF. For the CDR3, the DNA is TGTGCCAGCAGAAAAAACACAGGGGCCGGTTCACCCCTCCACTTT.

DNA of the CDR3: TGTGCCTGGAGTGGCGAGCGAAGCTATGGCTACACCTTC. It specifies CAWSGERSYGYTF. This chain links TRBV30 with TRBJ1-2; D not resolved. The CDR3 covers 13 residues. Trimming removed 1 base at V and 4 bases at J, with 10 bases between. Germline values: CDR1 GTSNPN, CDR2 SVGIG (reference sequence).

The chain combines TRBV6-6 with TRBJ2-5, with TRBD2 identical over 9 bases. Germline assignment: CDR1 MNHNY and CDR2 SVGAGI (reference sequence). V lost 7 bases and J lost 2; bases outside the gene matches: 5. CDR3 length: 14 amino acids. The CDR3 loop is CASISSGAQETQYF. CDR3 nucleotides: TGTGCCAGCATTTCTAGCGGGGCACAAGAGACCCAGTACTTC.

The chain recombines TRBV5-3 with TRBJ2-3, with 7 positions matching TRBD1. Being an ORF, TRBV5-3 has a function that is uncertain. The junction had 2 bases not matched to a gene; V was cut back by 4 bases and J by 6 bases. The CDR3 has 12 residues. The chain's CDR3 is CARSPRGDTQYF. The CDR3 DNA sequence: TGTGCCAGAAGCCCCAGGGGGGATACGCAGTATTTT.